What follows are 13 T cell receptor beta chains derived from one specimen sequenced in a study of T cell clones after liver transplantation. Libraries were prepared by immunoSEQ multiplex PCR; TCRdb keeps only in-frame clonotypes and omits some of them. The data show 45,000 or so clones, 86% seen once. Sequencing used CD4+ T cells from blood, obtained 24 months after liver transplant. The receptors come from a human patient who received a liver transplant. Certain T cells may be donor cells from the graft.

The rearrangement links TRBV6-6 to TRBJ2-5, with TRBD2 matching 11 bases. CDR3 length equals 16 residues. The ends lost 7 bases at V and 5 bases at J; junction bases unmatched: 12. Germline V gene sequence: CDR1 MNHNY, CDR2 SVGAGI (reference sequence). The CDR3 loop is CASKDQTLAGVETQYF. CDR3 bases: TGTGCCAGCAAAGACCAGACACTAGCGGGAGTCGAGACCCAGTACTTC.

This clone was picked up one time. The chain uses TRBV6-4 and TRBJ2-2; D is uncertain. The length of the CDR3 is 12 residues. Trimming removed 8 bases at V and 4 bases at J, with 8 bases between. Germline V CDR1 and CDR2: MRHNA, SNTAGT. Written as DNA, the CDR3 is TGTGCCAGCGGGCGTGGCACCGGGGAGCTGTTTTTT. Translated: CASGRGTGELFF.

This rearrangement joins TRBV5-8 to TRBJ1-5; TRBD1 matches 12 bases. The germline gives CDR1 SGHTS, CDR2 YDEGEE. V trimming: 6 bases; J trimming: 7 bases; junction bases outside the gene matches: 8. CDR3 size: 15 residues. In DNA form, the CDR3 reads TGTGCCAGCACCCCGGGACAGGGGGCCCGACAGCCCCAGCATTTT. Translation: CASTPGQGARQPQHF.

The chain uses TRBV30 and TRBJ1-6; D gene unclear. Trimming shortened V by 4 bases and J by 2 bases, and 33 bases separated the two germline ends. CDR1 GTSNPN and CDR2 SVGIG come from the germline V gene (reference sequence). The CDR3 runs 22 residues. The CDR3 nucleotides are TGTGCCTGGACGAAGGTTCCACTGACAAATAAACCGGGCCCCACCTATAATTCACCCCTCCACTTT. Translation: CAWTKVPLTNKPGPTYNSPLHF. The full variable domain, completed using reference TRBV30 and TRBJ1-6, is SQTIHQWPATLVQPVGSPLSLECTVEGTSNPNLYWYRQAAGRGLQLLFYSVGIGQISSEVPQNLSASRPQDRQFILSSKKLLLSDSGFYLCAWTKVPLTNKPGPTYNSPLHFGNGTRLTVT.

The chain combines TRBV2 with TRBJ2-4, with TRBD1 as a possible D gene (5 bases). V was trimmed by 7 bases and J by 3 bases, leaving 10 bases between them. The CDR3 consists of 13 residues. Germline lookup yields CDR1 SNHLY and CDR2 FYNNEI. CDR3 protein: CASTDRGKNIQYF. The CDR3 DNA reads as TGTGCCAGCACAGACAGAGGCAAAAACATTCAGTACTTC. Full variable domain (missing parts from reference TRBV2 and TRBJ2-4): EPEVTQTPSHQVTQMGQEVILRCVPISNHLYFYWYRQILGQKVEFLVSFYNNEISEKSEIFDDQFSVERPDGSNFTLKIRSTKLEDSAMYFCASTDRGKNIQYFGAGTRLSVL.

In this sample, this clone turned up a few times. The genes are TRBV28 and TRBJ1-5; 9 bases align to TRBD1. This CDR3 is built from 14 residues. V shed 8 bases and J 3 bases; nucleotides not matched to a gene: 5. From germline, CDR1 is MDHEN and CDR2 SYDVKM. The CDR3 loop is CASLDRGFNQPQHF. The CDR3 DNA follows: TGTGCCAGCTTGGACAGGGGATTCAATCAGCCCCAGCATTTT.

The chain couples TRBV29-1 to TRBJ2-7; D remains ambiguous. Germline-derived CDR1 and CDR2 are SQVTM and ANQGSEA. Trimming stripped 0 bases from V and 1 base from J, with 1 base between. The CDR3 runs to 11 residues. CDR3 bases: TGCAGCGTTGAAGAGTCCTACGAGCAGTACTTC. The encoded protein is CSVEESYEQYF.

CDR3 protein: CASSEEASGNTIYF. DNA for the CDR3: TGTGCCAGCAGTGAAGAGGCCTCTGGAAACACCATATATTTT. This chain uses TRBV25-1 with TRBJ1-3; D unclear. Germline CDR1 reads MGHDK; CDR2 reads SYGVNS. The V end lost 2 bases, the J end lost 0 bases, and 5 bases lay between the germline ends. The CDR3 extends over 14 amino acids.

CDR3 coding DNA: TGTGCCAGCAGTGTGGACAGTCGTAATTCACCCCTCCACTTT. As protein: CASSVDSRNSPLHF. The chain recombines TRBV2 with TRBJ1-6; D might be TRBD1 (6 bases). This CDR3 region has 14 residues. The V end was cut by 4 bases, the J end by 6 bases, with 10 bases between. CDR1 is SNHLY and CDR2 is FYNNEI in the germline V gene.

This clone was seen just once. The chain has TRBV5-4 and TRBJ2-6, with TRBD1 matching 9 bases. V was pared by 6 bases and J by 3 bases, with 7 bases of the junction left unmatched. This CDR3 region has 16 residues. CDR1 SGHNT and CDR2 YYREEE come from the germline V gene (reference sequence). Written as DNA, the CDR3 is TGTGCCAGCAACCGACAGGGGGAAATTGGGGCCAACGTCCTGACTTTC. Translating gives CASNRQGEIGANVLTF. Full variable domain (missing parts from reference TRBV5-4 and TRBJ2-6): ETGVTQSPTHLIKTRGQQVTLRCSSQSGHNTVSWYQQALGQGPQFIFQYYREEENGRGNFPPRFSGLQFPNYSSELNVNALELDDSALYLCASNRQGEIGANVLTFGAGSRLTVL.

This clone came up a few times. The J gene is TRBJ1-4, the V gene TRBV19; TRBD1 matches at 7 bases. With V trimmed by 2 bases and J by 7 bases, 4 bases remained unmatched. This CDR3 comprises 14 residues. Germline-derived CDR1 and CDR2 are LNHDA and SQIVND (reference sequence). Here the CDR3 DNA reads TGTGCCAGTAGTATATTGACAGGGCCTGAAAAACTGTTTTTT. This sequence encodes CASSILTGPEKLFF.

In this sample, this clone turned up once. This sequence joins TRBV6-6 and TRBJ2-7; 7 nucleotides match TRBD2. The CDR3 length is 13 residues. Per germline, CDR1 MNHNY and CDR2 SVGAGI (reference sequence). Trimming removed 7 bases from V and 2 bases from J; junction bases left unmatched: 5. DNA for the CDR3: TGTGCCAGCACAGCGGGGAATACCTACGAGCAGTACTTC. Protein product: CASTAGNTYEQYF.

This clone is judged medium-sized. The V gene is TRBV5-1, the J gene TRBJ2-2; perhaps TRBD1 as D (6 bases). Germline assignment: CDR1 SGHRS and CDR2 YFSETQ. The CDR3 loop spans 17 amino acids. Trimming pared 0 bases from V and 2 bases from J, leaving 14 bases between. CDR3 amino acids: CASSLGHRDVNTGELFF. CDR3 nucleotide sequence: TGCGCCAGCAGCTTGGGTCACAGGGACGTCAACACCGGGGAGCTGTTTTTT.